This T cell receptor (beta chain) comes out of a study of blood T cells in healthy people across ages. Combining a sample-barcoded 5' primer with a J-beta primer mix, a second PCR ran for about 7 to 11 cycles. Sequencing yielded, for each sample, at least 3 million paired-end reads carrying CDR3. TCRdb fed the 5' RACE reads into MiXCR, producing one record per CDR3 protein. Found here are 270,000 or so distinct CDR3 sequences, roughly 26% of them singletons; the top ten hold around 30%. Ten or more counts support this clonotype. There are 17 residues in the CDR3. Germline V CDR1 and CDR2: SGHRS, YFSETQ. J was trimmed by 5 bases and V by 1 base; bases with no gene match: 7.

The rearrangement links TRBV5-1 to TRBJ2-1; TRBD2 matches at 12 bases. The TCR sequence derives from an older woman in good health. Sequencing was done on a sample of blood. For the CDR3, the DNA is TGCGCCAGCAGCTTGCCCCCCCCTAGCGGGAGGGACAATGAGCAGTTCTTC. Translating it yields CASSLPPPSGRDNEQFF.